This record concerns one T cell receptor (beta chain) sequence. Its specificity is unknown. This CDR3 comprises 14 residues. V gave up 3 bases and J gave up 1 base, with 7 bases separating them. Germline V lookup: CDR1 SGHNT, CDR2 YYREEE (reference sequence). TCRdb's copy holds only in-frame clones and misses some; the assay was immunoSEQ multiplex PCR. Altogether about 40,000 clones are present, around nine tenths being singletons, with the ten largest covering over 0.55%. This entry belongs to a study of OX40 agonist ivuxolimab in advanced cancers. Study-wide context: The mean age was approximately 56 years, ranging from about 20 to 90, with 65% to 90% of participants male. Eligibility admitted prior anti-PD-1, anti-PD-L1 or anti-CTLA-4 therapy; about 42% had some.

Regarding the study as a whole: Normalized expansion of T-cell clones was also low for some nonresponders.

The receptor was isolated from an adult with an advanced solid tumor such as melanoma, head and neck, liver or kidney cancer. The sequencing used CD4+ or CD8+ T cells sorted from blood, collected in a trial of the OX40 agonist ivuxolimab. The J gene is TRBJ2-2, the V gene TRBV5-4, with D possibly matching TRBD1 (5 bases). CDR3 sequence: CASSSGQNTGELFF. CDR3 nucleotides: TGTGCCAGCAGCTCCGGACAGAACACCGGGGAGCTGTTTTTT.